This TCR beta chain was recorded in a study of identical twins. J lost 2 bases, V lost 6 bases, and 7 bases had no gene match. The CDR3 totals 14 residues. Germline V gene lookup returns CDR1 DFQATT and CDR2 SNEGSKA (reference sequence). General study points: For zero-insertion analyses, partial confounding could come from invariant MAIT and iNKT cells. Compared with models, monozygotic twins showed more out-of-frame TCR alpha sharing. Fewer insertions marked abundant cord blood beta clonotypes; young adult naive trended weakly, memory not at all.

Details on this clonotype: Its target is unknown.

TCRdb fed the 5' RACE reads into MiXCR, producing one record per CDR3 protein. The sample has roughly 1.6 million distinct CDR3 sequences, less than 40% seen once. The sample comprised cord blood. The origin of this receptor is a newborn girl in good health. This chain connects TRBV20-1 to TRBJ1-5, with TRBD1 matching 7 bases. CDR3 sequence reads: CSAPLGQGNQPQHF. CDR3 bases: TGCAGTGCCCCACTAGGACAGGGCAATCAGCCCCAGCATTTT.